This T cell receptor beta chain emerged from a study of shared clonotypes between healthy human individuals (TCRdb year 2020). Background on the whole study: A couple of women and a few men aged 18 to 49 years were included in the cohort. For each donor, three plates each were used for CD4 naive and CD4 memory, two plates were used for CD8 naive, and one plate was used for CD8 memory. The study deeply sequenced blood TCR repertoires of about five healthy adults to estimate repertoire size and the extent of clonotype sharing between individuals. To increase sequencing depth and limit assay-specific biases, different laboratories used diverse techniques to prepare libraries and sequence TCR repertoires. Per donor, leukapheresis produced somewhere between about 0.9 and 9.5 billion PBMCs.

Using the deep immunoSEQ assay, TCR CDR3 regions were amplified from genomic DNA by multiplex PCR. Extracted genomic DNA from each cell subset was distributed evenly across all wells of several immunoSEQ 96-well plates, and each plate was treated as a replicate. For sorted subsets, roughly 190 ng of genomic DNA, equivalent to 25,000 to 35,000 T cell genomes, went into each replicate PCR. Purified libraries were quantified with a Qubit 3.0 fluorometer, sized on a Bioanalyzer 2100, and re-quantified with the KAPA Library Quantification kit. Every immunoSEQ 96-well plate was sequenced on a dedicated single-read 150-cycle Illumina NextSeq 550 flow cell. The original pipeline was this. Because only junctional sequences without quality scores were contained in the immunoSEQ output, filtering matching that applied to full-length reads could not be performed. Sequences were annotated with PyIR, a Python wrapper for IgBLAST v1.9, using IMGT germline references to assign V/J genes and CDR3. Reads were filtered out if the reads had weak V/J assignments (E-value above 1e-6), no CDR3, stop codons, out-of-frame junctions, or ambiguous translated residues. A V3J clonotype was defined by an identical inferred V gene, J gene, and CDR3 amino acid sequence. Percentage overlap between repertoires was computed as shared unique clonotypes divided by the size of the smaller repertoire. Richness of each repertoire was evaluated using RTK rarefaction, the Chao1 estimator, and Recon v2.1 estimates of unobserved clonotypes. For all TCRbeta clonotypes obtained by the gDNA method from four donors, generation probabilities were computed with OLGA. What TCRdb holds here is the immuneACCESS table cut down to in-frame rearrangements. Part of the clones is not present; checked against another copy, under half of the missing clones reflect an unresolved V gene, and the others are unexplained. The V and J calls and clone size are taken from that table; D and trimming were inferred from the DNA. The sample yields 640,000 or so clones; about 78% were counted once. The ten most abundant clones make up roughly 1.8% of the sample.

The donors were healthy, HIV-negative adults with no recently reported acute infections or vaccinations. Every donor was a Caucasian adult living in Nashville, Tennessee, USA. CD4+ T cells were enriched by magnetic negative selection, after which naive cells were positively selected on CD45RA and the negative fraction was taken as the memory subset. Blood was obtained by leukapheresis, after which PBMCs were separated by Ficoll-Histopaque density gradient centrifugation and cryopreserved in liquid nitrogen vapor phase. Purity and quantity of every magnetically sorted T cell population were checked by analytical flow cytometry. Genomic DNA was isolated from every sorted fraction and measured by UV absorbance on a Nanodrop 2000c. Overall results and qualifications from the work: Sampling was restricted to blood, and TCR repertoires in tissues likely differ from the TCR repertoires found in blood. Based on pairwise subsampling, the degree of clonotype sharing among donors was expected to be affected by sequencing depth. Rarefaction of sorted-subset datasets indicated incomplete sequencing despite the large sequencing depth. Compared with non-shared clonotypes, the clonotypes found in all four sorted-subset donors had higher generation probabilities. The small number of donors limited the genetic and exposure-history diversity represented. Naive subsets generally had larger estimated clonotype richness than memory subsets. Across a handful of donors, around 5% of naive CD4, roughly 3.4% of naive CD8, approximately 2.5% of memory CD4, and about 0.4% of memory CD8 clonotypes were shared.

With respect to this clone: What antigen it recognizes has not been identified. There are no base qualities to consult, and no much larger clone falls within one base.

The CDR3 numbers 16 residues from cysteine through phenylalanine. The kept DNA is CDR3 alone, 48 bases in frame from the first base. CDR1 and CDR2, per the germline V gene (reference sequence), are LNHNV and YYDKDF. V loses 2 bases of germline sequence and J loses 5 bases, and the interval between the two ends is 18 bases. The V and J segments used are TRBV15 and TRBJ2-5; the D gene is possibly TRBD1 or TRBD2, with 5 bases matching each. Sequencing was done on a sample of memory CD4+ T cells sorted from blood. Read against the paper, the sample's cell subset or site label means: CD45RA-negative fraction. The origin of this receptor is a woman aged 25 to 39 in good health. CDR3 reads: CATSRTRGAGRETQYF. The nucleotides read TGTGCCACCAGCAGAACCCGAGGGGCGGGTCGGGAGACCCAGTACTTC.